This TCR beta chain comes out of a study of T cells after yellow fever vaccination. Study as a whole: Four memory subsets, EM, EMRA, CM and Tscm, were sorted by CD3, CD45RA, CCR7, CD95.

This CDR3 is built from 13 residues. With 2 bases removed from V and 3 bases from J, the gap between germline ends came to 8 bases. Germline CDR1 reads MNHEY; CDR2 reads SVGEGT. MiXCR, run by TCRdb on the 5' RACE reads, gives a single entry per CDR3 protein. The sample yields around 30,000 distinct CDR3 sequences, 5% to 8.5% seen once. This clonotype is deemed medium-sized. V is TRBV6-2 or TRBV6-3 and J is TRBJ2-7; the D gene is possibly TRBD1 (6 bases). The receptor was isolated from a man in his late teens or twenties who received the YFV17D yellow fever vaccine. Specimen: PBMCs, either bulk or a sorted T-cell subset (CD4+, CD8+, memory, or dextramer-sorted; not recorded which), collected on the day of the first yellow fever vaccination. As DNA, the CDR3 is TGTGCCAGCAGTTACCGGGACAACTACGAGCAGTACTTC. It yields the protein CASSYRDNYEQYF.